This entry features one T cell receptor (beta chain) sequence. Its target is not known. This sample is drawn from a study of OX40 agonist ivuxolimab in advanced cancers. Study at large: Patients in the trial were receiving intravenous ivuxolimab every 2 weeks, at doses of 0.01 to 10 mg/kg. At around 83% male, the cohort had a mean age of approximately 60 years, ranging from roughly 20 to 85.

Trimming cost V 5 bases and J 1 base, with 14 bases left between them. The CDR3 length is 15 residues. Germline V gene lookup returns CDR1 MNHEY and CDR2 SMNVEV (reference sequence). Study results and caveats: Certain nonresponders additionally had low normalized T-cell clonal expansion. The study found that CD8+ T cells averaged more expanded clones than CD4+.

Libraries were prepared by immunoSEQ multiplex PCR; TCRdb keeps only in-frame clonotypes and omits some of them. The sample gives tens of thousands of clones, less than 95% of which show up once; around 1.5% is in the top ten. The origin of this receptor is an adult with an advanced solid tumor such as melanoma, head and neck, liver or kidney cancer. The sample was CD4+ or CD8+ T cells sorted from blood, taken in a trial of the OX40 agonist ivuxolimab. The chain joins TRBV27 to TRBJ2-5; D not certain. DNA of the CDR3: TGTGCCAGCAGTCTCTTCCAGCGCCCCCAAGAGACCCAGTACTTC. Translated, it gives CASSLFQRPQETQYF.